A single sample gave rise to the 10 T cell receptor beta chains below, sequenced in a study of cytomegalovirus exposure and HLA in healthy donors (dated by TCRdb to between 2016 and 2019). The method behind the library was the immunoSEQ multiplex PCR assay. For the multiplex PCR, a mixture combining 60 forward primers for TCR Vbeta segments and 13 reverse primers for TCR Jbeta segments was used. TCRdb limited this immuneACCESS table to in-frame rearrangements with V and J called. A share of clones is missing; checked studies link under half to unresolved V genes, and the rest is unexplained. Counted in this sample were 100,000 to 150,000 clones; roughly 80% of them appeared once. Approximately 4% of the sample is held by the ten biggest clonotypes. The sample comprised PBMCs. These receptors all stem from a man younger than 35 in good health and CMV-seropositive.

The CDR3 DNA sequence: TGTGCCAGCAGTTACGCCGGGACAGCTTACGAGCAGTACTTC. Protein sequence: CASSYAGTAYEQYF. V and J are TRBV6-5 and TRBJ2-7, with 7 positions matching TRBD1. The CDR3 has 14 amino acids. In germline, CDR1 is MNHEY, CDR2 SVGAGI. With 2 bases clipped from V and 4 bases from J, the junction kept 5 bases outside the gene matches.

The V call is TRBV7-2, the J call TRBJ2-3; a possible D gene is TRBD1 (6 bases). V shed 4 bases and J shed 1 base, with 9 bases lying between them. Germline V lookup: CDR1 SGHTA, CDR2 FQGNSA. This CDR3 is built from 14 residues. The CDR3 coding sequence is TGTGCCAGCAGCTCCGCAGGGGGCACAGATACGCAGTATTTT. It encodes CASSSAGGTDTQYF.

The chain links TRBV5-4 to TRBJ2-7; TRBD2 might be the D (5 bases). V was pared by 1 base and J by 2 bases, with 7 bases between. The length of the CDR3 is 13 residues. Germline CDR1 and CDR2: SGHNT and YYREEE (reference sequence). In DNA form, the CDR3 reads TGTGCCAGCAGCTTGTCCGGGGCCTACGAGCAGTACTTC. It encodes CASSLSGAYEQYF.

J is TRBJ1-2 and V is TRBV6-5, with D possibly being TRBD1 (6 bases). The V end was cut by 6 bases, the J end by 9 bases, with 17 bases between. From germline, CDR1 is MNHEY and CDR2 SVGAGI. This CDR3 region has 13 residues. The CDR3 nucleotides read TGTGCCAGCAGCCGACCAGGGGCAGTGAGCTACACCTTC. Its protein is CASSRPGAVSYTF.

CDR3 residues: CASSLDGGNSIKQYF. For the CDR3, the DNA is TGTGCCAGCAGCTTAGACGGGGGGAATAGTATCAAGCAGTACTTC. V is TRBV7-2 and J is TRBJ2-7; 7 positions match TRBD2. CDR3 size: 15 residues. Germline lookup yields CDR1 SGHTA and CDR2 FQGNSA. V trimming: 1 base; J trimming: 8 bases; junction bases outside the gene matches: 11.

The rearrangement links TRBV11-3 to TRBJ2-5; 10 bases map to TRBD2. This CDR3 comprises 13 residues. CDR1 SGHNT and CDR2 YENEEA come from the germline V gene. V gave up 4 bases and J gave up 5 bases; unmatched junction bases: 1. The CDR3 coding sequence is TGTGCCAGCAGCTCAGCGGGAGGGGAGACCCAGTACTTC. It translates to CASSSAGGETQYF.

V and J are TRBV6-5 and TRBJ2-5; TRBD2 agrees at 9 bases. Germline CDR1 and CDR2: MNHEY and SVGAGI. V lost 5 bases and J lost 2; bases outside the gene matches: 6. This CDR3 has 15 amino acids. DNA of the CDR3: TGTGCCAGCAGTCGACCTCTAGCGGGGCAAGAGACCCAGTACTTC. Translating gives CASSRPLAGQETQYF.

The chain has TRBV5-1 and TRBJ2-5; 11 bases fit TRBD2. Trimming cost V 7 bases and J 10 bases; bases outside gene matches: 18. This CDR3 spans 16 amino acids. The germline CDR1 and CDR2 sequences are SGHRS and YFSETQ. As DNA, the CDR3 is TGCGCCAGCGATAAGAAGACTAGCGGGGTCCTGGAGGGCCAGTACTTC. It specifies CASDKKTSGVLEGQYF.

The chain joins TRBV4-2 to TRBJ2-3, with 10 positions matching TRBD1. The ends lost 1 base at V and 4 bases at J; junction bases unmatched: 2. This CDR3 is built from 15 residues. CDR1 is LGHNA and CDR2 is YNFKEQ in the germline V gene. This CDR3 reads CASSQVGTGADTQYF. The CDR3 DNA is TGTGCCAGCAGCCAAGTAGGGACAGGGGCAGATACGCAGTATTTT.

The chain has TRBV4-1 and TRBJ1-1; 11 bases are a match to TRBD1. Losses at the gene ends were 3 bases for V and 6 bases for J; bases not matched to a gene: 15. There are 18 residues in the CDR3. The germline CDR1 and CDR2 sequences are MGHRA and YSYEKL. The CDR3 DNA reads as TGCGCCAGCAGCCAGGGACAGGGGGTTCCCAAGTCGAATCCTGAAGCTTTCTTT. It is translated as CASSQGQGVPKSNPEAFF.